This TCR beta chain was captured by sequencing in a study of T-cell memory formation after mild COVID-19 (dated by TCRdb to the early 2020s). Background for the entire study: TCR sequence clusters from the two donors were largely donor specific. The cohort comprised two young, previously healthy adult volunteers, one female and one male. T-cell clones expanding and contracting after mild COVID-19 in two donors were tracked by longitudinal TCRalpha and TCRbeta repertoire sequencing.

Sequences KGHDR (CDR1) and SFDVKD (CDR2) are obtained from the germline V gene. Measured from the cysteine to the phenylalanine, the CDR3 is 16 residues long. Only the CDR3 part of the read is kept: 48 bases, read in frame from the first base. For this chain, trimming is 1 base at the V end and 2 bases at the J end, and the number of junction bases without a gene match is 4. Paper-wide results and their limitations: Clones that contracted from day 15 to 85 showed balanced CD4/CD8 phenotypes, whereas a second wave of clones that expanded from day 15 to 37 leaned towards CD4+. The second-wave clones that peaked on day 37 were not confirmed to be SARS-CoV-2 specific. Some responding clones were detected in pre-infection memory, which suggested that pre-existing cross-reactive memory T cells had joined the SARS-CoV-2 response. Contracting CD4+ clones were located mainly in the CM and EM memory subsets, whereas CD8+ clones were found to be enriched in EMRA. Only two mild cases were covered by the study, and larger cohorts that include severe cases with pre-infection samples were considered necessary.

Ficoll-Paque density gradient centrifugation was used to isolate PBMCs. Sequenced using an Illumina NovaSeq 6000. Using 5'RACE with constant-segment primers, TCRalpha and TCRbeta cDNA libraries were constructed, with sample barcodes and unique molecular identifiers added in the process. RNA was extracted from every sample with Trizol reagent. Amplification of the libraries took two PCR steps, and the second step added a second sample barcode plus Illumina TruSeq adapters. Sequencing of libraries was performed on an Illumina NovaSeq with 2 x 150 bp paired-end reads. In the authors' own workflow: Demultiplexing of reads and collapsing into UMI-guided consensus sequences were performed with migec v1.2.7. Using mixcr v2.1.11, UMI consensuses were aligned to TRA and TRB V and J templates and then assembled into clonotypes. Expanded or contracted clonotypes were those called significant by both edgeR and NoisET, with noise models trained on biological replicates. For edgeR calls, a false discovery rate-adjusted p below 0.01 and a log2 fold-change threshold of 1 were applied. As an exploratory analysis of dynamics, max-normalized trajectories of the 1000 most abundant clonotypes were examined with PCA combined with hierarchical clustering. Separately sequenced CD4+ and CD8+ repertoires were used to assign the CD4 or CD8 phenotype of responding clones. TCRdb trimmed the raw reads at Q25, called clones with MiXCR and kept productive beta chains. Each entry merges the rows of one CDR3 protein and shows their most common DNA and genes. What appears here as the V and J calls and clone size reflects TCRdb's work, not the paper's. The sample includes 350,000 to 500,000 distinct CDR3 sequences, with about a sixth observed a single time. The ten largest account for roughly a fifth of the sample.

Concerning this clonotype itself: Its target antigen remains unknown. Base qualities are not provided; no much larger clone lies one nucleotide away.

The sequence links TRBV24-1 to TRBJ2-3, and 8 junctional nucleotides match TRBD2. This TCR derives from a man between 18 and 35 years old who had mild COVID-19 (a few samples of this study predate the infection). The sample titles of this study are shuffled in the database, so cell type and time point are left out; the donor was told from shared clones. Sequenced material: PBMCs or a T cell subset sorted from them (not recorded which). The CDR3 sequence is CATSDLGAGVTDTQYF. The nucleotide sequence reads TGTGCCACCAGTGATTTAGGAGCGGGAGTCACAGATACGCAGTATTTT.